The text below deals with one T cell receptor beta chain. TCRdb itself ran the 5' RACE reads through MiXCR, one entry per CDR3 protein. The sample lists hundreds of thousands of distinct CDR3 sequences, about 23% occurring once. Germline V gives CDR1 PRHDT, CDR2 FYEKMQ (reference sequence). The CDR3 spans 16 residues. The V segment lost 5 bases and the J segment 8 bases; nucleotides outside the gene matches: 12. This sample is drawn from a study of T-cell memory formation after mild COVID-19. Input material: PBMCs or a T cell subset sorted from them (not recorded which). This rearrangement joins TRBV13 to TRBJ2-1, with 10 bases lining up with TRBD2. This clonotype was sampled from an adult woman who had mild COVID-19 (a few samples of this study predate the infection). Cell type and time point are not known. CDR3 amino acids: CASSPRRASGSYEQFF. CDR3 sequence (DNA): TGTGCCAGCAGCCCGCGACGGGCTAGCGGGAGCTATGAGCAGTTCTTC.